The 8 T cell receptor beta chains reported below all come from one sample, sequenced in a study of a mutant IDH1 vaccine in newly diagnosed glioma (dated by TCRdb to the early 2020s). Libraries were constructed by the immunoSEQ multiplex PCR assay. Imported from immuneACCESS, the table was reduced by TCRdb to in-frame sequences with V and J called. These copies leave out some clones; in studies compared against another copy, an unresolved V gene accounts for under half, and the cause of the remainder is not known. Within this sample are 35,000 to 45,000 clones, with roughly four fifths of them counted one time only. Around an eighth of the sample is held by the ten biggest clonotypes. No antigens are known for them. This sample's time point label indicates: week 5, during vaccination. Each vaccine dose was 300 ug of a 20-mer mutant IDH1 peptide in Montanide, given subcutaneously with topical imiquimod.

The sample consisted of PBMCs, taken from a glioma patient whose treatment included an IDH1 peptide vaccine. The receptors derive from a man in his fifties or sixties with glioma.

The chain couples TRBV19 to TRBJ1-4; D ambiguous. The V gene's germline CDR1 is LNHDA and CDR2 SQIVND (reference sequence). The CDR3 contains 14 residues. The germline V and J ends were trimmed by 7 bases and 0 bases, with 9 bases remaining between them. The DNA for the CDR3 is TGTGCCAGTAATAGGGCTGCAACTAATGAAAAACTGTTTTTT. This codes for CASNRAATNEKLFF.

V and J are TRBV11-2 and TRBJ2-1; D might be TRBD2 (6 bases). Germline values: CDR1 SGHAT, CDR2 FQNNGV. V lost 5 bases, J lost 10 bases, and 27 bases lay in between. This CDR3 spans 17 amino acids. The CDR3 loop is CASSPRIRASVLGEQFF. For the CDR3, the DNA is TGTGCCAGCAGCCCCCGAATTAGGGCTAGCGTGCTGGGGGAGCAGTTCTTC. Drawing the rest from reference TRBV11-2 and TRBJ2-1, the complete variable domain is EAGVAQSPRYKIIEKRQSVAFWCNPISGHATLYWYQQILGQGPKLLIQFQNNGVVDDSQLPKDRFSAERLKGVDSTLKIQPAKLEDSAVYLCASSPRIRASVLGEQFFGPGTRLTVL.

The chain combines TRBV2 with TRBJ2-1, with 9 nucleotides matching TRBD2. Germline V CDR1 and CDR2: SNHLY, FYNNEI. The ends lost 6 bases at V and 7 bases at J; junction bases unmatched: 10. There are 15 residues in the CDR3. CDR3 in DNA: TGTGCCAGCAGCGCGGGACTAGCAGGAGAGAATGAGCAGTTCTTC. Amino acid sequence: CASSAGLAGENEQFF.

The rearrangement joins TRBV7-8 to TRBJ1-1; no firm D call. CDR3 length equals 15 residues. Trimming left V 5 bases short and J 1 base short, with 14 bases between. From germline, CDR1 is SGHVS and CDR2 FQNEAQ. CDR3 sequence reads: CASSLRRDSNTEAFF. CDR3 DNA: TGTGCCAGCAGCCTTCGTCGAGACTCGAACACTGAAGCTTTCTTT.

This clone was seen once. This sequence joins TRBV7-8 and TRBJ2-4; D gene uncertain. CDR3 length equals 16 residues. Trimming removed 2 bases at V and 0 bases at J, with 11 bases between. Germline assignment: CDR1 SGHVS and CDR2 FQNEAQ. The CDR3 reads CASSLLVRLAKNIQYF. The CDR3 DNA reads as TGTGCCAGCAGCTTACTCGTACGCCTAGCCAAAAACATTCAGTACTTC.

The chain has TRBV19 and TRBJ1-3, with no clear D. The germline V gene encodes CDR1 LNHDA and CDR2 SQIVND (reference sequence). This CDR3 region has 14 residues. The V and J ends lost 7 bases and 0 bases respectively, with 10 bases between them. CDR3 in DNA: TGTGCCAGTACCACCGGGGACTCTGGAAACACCATATATTTT. It encodes CASTTGDSGNTIYF.

The chain is built from TRBV10-3 and TRBJ2-3, with D tentatively TRBD2 (6 bases). The germline V gene has CDR1 ENHRY and CDR2 SYGVKD. The CDR3 runs 15 residues. Trimming took off 3 bases at V and 5 bases at J, with 15 bases between the two ends. In DNA, the CDR3 is TGTGCCATCAGTGAACGGGGGAGCTTTCAAGATACGCAGTATTTT. This encodes CAISERGSFQDTQYF.

This clone was seen a single time. This chain connects TRBV19 to TRBJ1-4; D might be TRBD1 (5 bases). Germline CDR1 LNHDA, CDR2 SQIVND (reference sequence). CDR3 size: 16 residues. The ends were cut back, 4 bases at V and 8 bases at J, with 20 bases in the middle. CDR3 sequence (DNA): TGTGCCAGTAGTAAATATCAGGACAAAGACGGGGAAAAACTGTTTTTT. Translation gives CASSKYQDKDGEKLFF.